The text below deals with one TCR beta chain. This clone is large (0.1 to 1%) in terms of sample share. Its recognized antigen is unknown. No qualities accompany the bases; no much larger clone lies one base away. As encoded in the germline V gene, CDR1 is SGHVS while CDR2 is FQNEAQ. Deletion took 3 bases off V and 0 bases off J, with a span of 15 bases between the germline ends. From the cysteine through the phenylalanine, the CDR3 covers 17 amino acids. The entry retains the CDR3 DNA only, 51 bases that are in frame from base 1. The sample belongs to a study of chemoradiotherapy in HPV16-positive cancers (dated 2022 in TCRdb). With respect to the entire study: Candidate HPV-specific T-cell clones and common TCR motifs were defined by functional T-cell assays performed on cells from a couple of HPV16-positive patients. The study set out to ask whether T-cell immunity against the HPV oncoproteins E6 and E7 changes over the course of chemoradiotherapy and whether that immunity affects survival. The candidate HPV-specific TCRs and motifs were subsequently tracked in TCR repertoires obtained from roughly 85 patients with HPV-related cancers.

Repertoires were sampled repeatedly over the course of chemoradiotherapy so that clonal expansion in the tumor microenvironment could be followed. The research as a whole found: Expansion of candidate HPV-specific clones and E7-related TCR motifs was observed in the tumor microenvironment during treatment, whereas no such expansion was observed for non-HPV-specific T cells. The functional definition of HPV-specific T cells was derived from only a couple of HPV16-positive patients, and the survival association was reported for HPV16-positive patients. In HPV16-positive patients, expansion of HPV-responsive T cells during chemoradiotherapy was associated with improved recurrence-free survival.

Libraries were constructed by the immunoSEQ multiplex PCR assay. Drawn from immuneACCESS, this table holds only the in-frame rearrangements with V and J called that TCRdb kept. Clones are partly lost; checked studies trace under half to an unresolved V gene and leave the rest unexplained. This sample has approximately 1,100 clones in its table, and over 60% of those were observed once. The leading ten clones occupy approximately 12% of the sample. The receptor was isolated from a human donor with HPV-associated anogenital cancer. Sequencing was performed on tumor tissue, taken from a patient who underwent chemoradiotherapy. The V and J segments used are TRBV7-8 and TRBJ1-3; TRBD1 is possibly the D segment (6 matching bases). The CDR3 sequence is CASSFRAGANSGNTIYF. The DNA sequence follows: TGTGCCAGCAGCTTTCGGGCAGGGGCAAACTCTGGAAACACCATATATTTT.